The following is a T cell receptor (beta chain) sequence with its context. This specimen comes from a study of OX40 agonist ivuxolimab in advanced cancers. Study at large: At 0.01 to 10 mg/kg, ivuxolimab was administered intravenously to patients every 2 weeks.

The CDR3 is made up of 18 amino acids. The assay was immunoSEQ multiplex PCR, and TCRdb's table has in-frame clones only and misses some. The data contain under 80,000 clones, more than 85% of them singletons. This sequence originates from an adult with an advanced solid tumor such as melanoma, head and neck, liver or kidney cancer. This chain uses TRBV21-1 with TRBJ2-7; the table gives TRBD2 as D, unverified against the DNA. TRBV21-1 is described as a pseudogene. This material consisted of CD4+ or CD8+ T cells sorted from blood, taken in a trial of the OX40 agonist ivuxolimab. CDR3 amino acids: CASSKRETSGGKPYEQYF. CDR3 coding DNA: TGTGCCAGCAGCAAAAGGGAGACTAGCGGGGGGAAACCCTACGAGCAGTACTTC.